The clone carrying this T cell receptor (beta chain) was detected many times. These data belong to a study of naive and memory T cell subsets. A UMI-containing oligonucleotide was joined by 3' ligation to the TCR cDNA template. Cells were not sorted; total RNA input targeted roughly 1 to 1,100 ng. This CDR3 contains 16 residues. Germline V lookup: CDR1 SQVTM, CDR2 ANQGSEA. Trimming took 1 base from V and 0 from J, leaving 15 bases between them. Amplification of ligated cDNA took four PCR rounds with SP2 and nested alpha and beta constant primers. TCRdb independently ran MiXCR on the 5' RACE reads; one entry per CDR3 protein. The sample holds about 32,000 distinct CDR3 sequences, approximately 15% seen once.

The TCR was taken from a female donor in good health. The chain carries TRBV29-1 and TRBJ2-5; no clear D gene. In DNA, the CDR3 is TGCAGCGTTGAAGGGTCACTCTTCCCAGACCAAGAGACCCAGTACTTC. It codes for CSVEGSLFPDQETQYF.